This TCR beta chain was profiled in a study of blood T cell repertoires in COVID-19. Study summary: Whether acute or convalescent, the COVID-19 samples came from the United States, Italy and Spain. From T cells, B-cell-depleted T cells, or PBMCs came the material, which was cDNA or gDNA.

This clone has only one observation. V was shortened by 5 bases and J by 3 bases, with 8 bases between the two germline ends. The CDR3 runs to 13 residues. In the authors' workflow: Reference gene primer amplification gave estimated nucleated cell counts. Assay: immunoSEQ multiplex PCR; the TCRdb copy retains only in-frame clones and omits some. That table gives V, J and clone size, and the DNA gave D and trimming. Of about 360,000 clones in the sample, around 90% were seen once. The sequence was obtained from a human donor in a cohort sampled during active COVID-19. The sample consisted of peripheral blood. The chain joins TRBV12-3 or TRBV12-4 to TRBJ1-5; D possibly corresponds to TRBD1 (5 bases). CDR3 in amino acids: CASSPGHNQPQHF. In DNA, the CDR3 is TGTGCCAGCAGTCCAGGGCACAATCAGCCCCAGCATTTT.